These 9 T cell receptor beta chains came from one sample sequenced in a study of shared clonotypes between healthy human individuals. Using immunoSEQ multiplex PCR, the repertoire was profiled, and TCRdb retains in-frame clones only, with some absent. The top ten clones hold about 1.7% of a sample with around 750,000 clones, approximately 79% of them seen once. The sequencing input was memory CD4+ T cells sorted from blood. Subset defined: CD45RA-negative fraction. These receptors were obtained from a woman aged 30 to 39 in good health.

This chain connects TRBV18 to TRBJ2-5; D unclear. The germline V gene has CDR1 KGHSH and CDR2 LQKENI. V lost 6 bases to trimming and J lost 0 bases, with 17 bases between them. The CDR3 totals 16 residues. The CDR3 sequence is CASSLSSPWDQETQYF. CDR3 coding DNA: TGTGCCAGCTCTCTCTCAAGTCCGTGGGACCAAGAGACCCAGTACTTC.

The chain combines TRBV28 with TRBJ1-2; D remains unclear. This CDR3 comprises 15 residues. Germline V CDR1 and CDR2: MDHEN, SYDVKM. Trimming took 8 bases from V and 1 from J, leaving 17 bases between them. Here the CDR3 DNA reads TGTGCCAGCCGGCAGGCCTCTTCGGGTAACTATGGCTACACCTTC. Amino acids: CASRQASSGNYGYTF.

This clone was found once. This sequence joins TRBV9 and TRBJ2-3; TRBD1 might be the D (7 bases). The CDR3 is 18 residues long. The V gene's germline CDR1 is SGDLS and CDR2 YYNGEE. V was cut by 3 bases and J by 2 bases, with 22 bases left in between. The CDR3 is CASSARQGLLMITDTQYF. CDR3 DNA sequence: TGTGCCAGCAGCGCCAGACAGGGACTCCTCATGATCACAGATACGCAGTATTTT. The whole variable domain, filled in from reference TRBV9 and TRBJ2-3, reads DSGVTQTPKHLITATGQRVTLRCSPRSGDLSVYWYQQSLDQGLQFLIQYYNGEERAKGNILERFSAQQFPDLHSELNLSSLELGDSALYFCASSARQGLLMITDTQYFGPGTRLTVL.

V usage is TRBV10-3 and J usage is TRBJ2-1; perhaps D is TRBD1 or TRBD2 (5 bases each). Germline V lookup: CDR1 ENHRY, CDR2 SYGVKD. V was cut by 10 bases and J by 7 bases, with 17 bases left in between. This CDR3 is built from 13 residues. The CDR3 reads CATSTGTSNEQFF. CDR3 in DNA: TGTGCCACCTCAACCGGGACCTCTAATGAGCAGTTCTTC.

This clone was counted ten times or more. The chain has TRBV6-1 and TRBJ2-1, with D perhaps matching TRBD1 or TRBD2 (6 bases each). V gave up 0 bases and J gave up 7 bases, with 10 bases separating them. Per the germline V gene, CDR1 is MNHNS and CDR2 is SASEGT. This CDR3 is built from 14 residues. CDR3 bases: TGTGCCAGCAGTGAAGCAACAGGGAGGAATGAGCAGTTCTTC. It encodes CASSEATGRNEQFF.

The CDR3 spells CASSPWGGEQYF. The DNA for the CDR3 is TGTGCCAGCAGTCCCTGGGGGGGCGAGCAGTACTTC. The chain recombines TRBV7-8 with TRBJ2-5; TRBD2 aligns across 7 bases. The J call may be faulty, since TRBJ2-7 better matches the DNA end. Looked up from germline, CDR1 is SGHVS and CDR2 is FQNEAQ. This CDR3 has 12 amino acids.

In its sample, this clone was seen many times. V and J are TRBV10-1 and TRBJ1-3; D gene uncertain. The CDR3 spans 16 residues. V was pared by 0 bases and J by 1 base, with 10 bases between. Germline V CDR1 and CDR2: WNHNN, SYGVQD (reference sequence). CDR3 in amino acids: CASSESRLGSGNTIYF. For the CDR3, the DNA is TGCGCCAGCAGTGAGTCCCGGTTGGGGTCTGGAAACACCATATATTTT.

The V gene is TRBV4-2, the J gene TRBJ2-1, with TRBD1 matching over 8 bases. Germline CDR1 and CDR2: LGHNA and YNFKEQ. Losses at the gene ends were 0 bases for V and 8 bases for J; bases not matched to a gene: 6. The CDR3 spans 15 residues. The CDR3 sequence is CASSQDPGGRDEQFF. The CDR3 DNA reads TGTGCCAGCAGCCAAGACCCAGGGGGCCGCGATGAGCAGTTCTTC.

This clone occurred a few times. The chain joins TRBV13 to TRBJ1-5; D gene uncertain. The CDR3 is made up of 13 amino acids. Trimming took 3 bases from V and 7 from J, leaving 10 bases between them. The germline CDR1 and CDR2 sequences are PRHDT and FYEKMQ (reference sequence). CDR3 DNA sequence: TGTGCCAGCAGCTTTCAGGTTCAACAGCCCCAGCATTTT. As protein: CASSFQVQQPQHF.